What follows are 19 T cell receptor beta chains derived from one specimen sequenced in a study of beta chain features in type 1 diabetes. Overall study findings and caveats: Among all four CD4+ subsets, Type 1 diabetes patients had TCRB CDR3s that were moderately but significantly shorter.

Of the isolated RNA, all was reverse transcribed, and so the sequenced material was expressed TCRB transcripts. Using immunoSEQ multiplex PCR, the repertoire was profiled, and TCRdb retains in-frame clones only, with some absent. The table lists 640,000 or so clones, roughly an eighth of them singletons. These TCRs are of unknown antigen specificity. Material: naive CD4+ T cells from blood. Every receptor here comes from a man between 18 and 29 years old with type 1 diabetes.

This chain links TRBV2 with TRBJ2-6; D uncertain. Per the germline V gene, CDR1 is SNHLY and CDR2 is FYNNEI. This CDR3 contains 15 residues. V dropped 2 bases and J dropped 2 bases, with 7 bases sitting between them. The CDR3 sequence is CASSELLPGANVLTF. In nucleotides, the CDR3 is TGTGCCAGCAGTGAATTGTTGCCTGGGGCCAACGTCCTGACTTTC.

This clone appeared a few times. The rearrangement links TRBV25-1 to TRBJ1-1; D is undetermined. Germline-derived CDR1 and CDR2 are MGHDK and SYGVNS. CDR3 length equals 12 residues. The V gene lost 1 base and the J gene lost 5 bases, with 5 bases spanning the gap. The CDR3 protein is CASSESSTEAFF. In nucleotides, the CDR3 is TGTGCCAGCAGTGAATCCAGTACTGAAGCTTTCTTT.

The CDR3, as DNA: TGTGCCAGTAGTGACAGGGGTATCGGCTACACCTTC. Translating gives CASSDRGIGYTF. The rearrangement joins TRBV19 to TRBJ1-2; 8 positions match TRBD1. V lost 5 bases to trimming and J lost 8 bases; unmatched junction nucleotides: 4. The CDR3 is 12 amino acids. The germline CDR1 and CDR2 sequences are LNHDA and SQIVND (reference sequence).

The chain uses TRBV30 and TRBJ1-1; no firm D call. V gave up 3 bases and J gave up 5 bases, with 13 bases separating them. This CDR3 has 13 residues. Germline CDR1 reads GTSNPN; CDR2 reads SVGIG (reference sequence). CDR3 nucleotides: TGTGCCTGGAGCCCGGGTGGAGGGACTGAAGCTTTCTTT. It encodes CAWSPGGGTEAFF.

The chain carries TRBV15 and TRBJ2-5; TRBD2 matches at 7 bases. The V gene end was trimmed by 0 bases and the J gene end by 3 bases; junction bases not matched to a gene: 10. The CDR3 consists of 17 residues. Looked up from germline, CDR1 is LNHNV and CDR2 is YYDKDF (reference sequence). The CDR3: CATSRDLTSVGEETQYF. CDR3 in DNA: TGTGCCACCAGCAGAGACTTAACTAGCGTGGGGGAAGAGACCCAGTACTTC.

This clone was counted only a few times. The genes are TRBV10-3 and TRBJ2-2; D gene uncertain. CDR3 length: 14 residues. Trimming stripped 4 bases from V and 3 bases from J, with 9 bases between. Germline loops: CDR1 ENHRY, CDR2 SYGVKD. The CDR3 spells CAISGTPHTGELFF. CDR3 DNA: TGTGCCATCAGTGGGACCCCGCACACCGGGGAGCTGTTTTTT.

This chain uses TRBV20-1 with TRBJ2-7, with D possibly TRBD2 on 6 matching bases. Germline V gives CDR1 DFQATT, CDR2 SNEGSKA (reference sequence). This CDR3 contains 11 residues. Here the CDR3 DNA reads TGCAGCGGACTACTGGTCTACGAGCAGTACTTC. Protein product: CSGLLVYEQYF.

This clone was seen a few times. This sequence joins TRBV30 and TRBJ2-7; a weak D match, TRBD2 (6 bases). Germline assignment: CDR1 GTSNPN and CDR2 SVGIG (reference sequence). There are 14 residues in the CDR3. V gave up 0 bases and J gave up 3 bases, with 12 bases separating them. The CDR3 is CAWSVLGGNYEQYF. In DNA, the CDR3 is TGTGCCTGGAGTGTACTAGGAGGGAACTACGAGCAGTACTTC.

V usage is TRBV6-6 and J usage is TRBJ2-5, with 8 bases identical to TRBD2. The germline gives CDR1 MNHNY, CDR2 SVGAGI (reference sequence). Trimming took 2 bases from V and 5 from J; bases not matched to a gene: 7. This CDR3 region has 15 residues. The CDR3 region is CASSYGGGRVETQYF. The CDR3 DNA is TGTGCCAGCAGTTACGGCGGGGGGCGAGTGGAGACCCAGTACTTC.

J is TRBJ1-3 and V is TRBV29-1; 8 bases match TRBD1. CDR1 and CDR2 (germline): SQVTM, ANQGSEA. This CDR3 has 15 amino acids. V lost 2 bases, J lost 1 base, and 4 bases stayed unmatched. CDR3 bases: TGCAGCGTTGAAAACAGGGGGATTTCTGGAAACACCATATATTTT. Translation gives CSVENRGISGNTIYF. Based on the CDR3 plus reference TRBV29-1 and TRBJ1-3, the full variable domain is SAVISQKPSRDICQRGTSLTIQCQVDSQVTMMFWYRQQPGQSLTLIATANQGSEATYESGFVIDKFPISRPNLTFSTLTVSNMSPEDSSIYLCSVENRGISGNTIYFGEGSWLTVV.

The chain employs TRBV28 and TRBJ1-1; tentative D call: TRBD1 (5 bases). With 7 bases removed from V and 5 bases from J, the gap between germline ends came to 11 bases. CDR3 length: 12 residues. Germline CDR1 reads MDHEN; CDR2 reads SYDVKM. For the CDR3, the DNA is TGTGCCAGCACGGGGGGTCGGACTGAAGCTTTCTTT. Translation gives CASTGGRTEAFF.

The genes are TRBV5-4 and TRBJ2-7, with a possible D match to TRBD2 (6 bases). The V end lost 3 bases, the J end lost 6 bases, and 16 bases lay between the germline ends. The germline gives CDR1 SGHNT, CDR2 YYREEE (reference sequence). The CDR3 consists of 14 residues. The CDR3 DNA reads TGTGCCAGCAGCTCCGAGCGGGTCTCTACCGAGCAGTACTTC. Translated: CASSSERVSTEQYF. The entire variable domain, with the rest obtained from reference TRBV5-4 and TRBJ2-7, is as follows: ETGVTQSPTHLIKTRGQQVTLRCSSQSGHNTVSWYQQALGQGPQFIFQYYREEENGRGNFPPRFSGLQFPNYSSELNVNALELDDSALYLCASSSERVSTEQYFGPGTRLTVT.

This clone has more than one count but fewer than ten. CDR3 DNA sequence: TGCAGCGTTGGACAGGGGGCGCCGGGCTCTGGGGCCAACGTCCTGACTTTC. Its translation: CSVGQGAPGSGANVLTF. This sequence joins TRBV29-1 and TRBJ2-6, with 10 nucleotides matching TRBD1. Trimming cost V 4 bases and J 0 bases; bases outside gene matches: 6. The CDR3 is 17 residues long. In germline, CDR1 is SQVTM, CDR2 ANQGSEA.

This clone was counted only a few times. The V call is TRBV7-2, the J call TRBJ2-1; TRBD2 might be the D (7 bases). The CDR3 loop spans 15 amino acids. Germline values: CDR1 SGHTA, CDR2 FQGNSA. V was cut by 2 bases and J by 4 bases, with 12 bases left in between. CDR3 sequence (DNA): TGTGCCAGCAGCTTAAAGGGGGGGGCTTACAATGAGCAGTTCTTC. Its protein is CASSLKGGAYNEQFF.

This clone has more than one count but fewer than ten. The V call is TRBV25-1, the J call TRBJ2-4; D uncertain. Germline V gives CDR1 MGHDK, CDR2 SYGVNS. Trimming took 1 base from V and 0 from J, leaving 7 bases between them. The CDR3 runs 15 residues. This CDR3 is CASSESSLAKNIQYF. DNA of the CDR3: TGTGCCAGCAGTGAATCCAGTCTAGCCAAAAACATTCAGTACTTC.

The chain uses TRBV30 and TRBJ1-5, with D possibly matching TRBD1 (6 bases). Germline V CDR1 and CDR2: GTSNPN, SVGIG (reference sequence). The CDR3 length is 15 residues. Deletions cut 2 bases from V and 0 bases from J, with 11 bases between. The CDR3 coding sequence is TGTGCCTGGAGTAGTGGACAGACTAGCAATCAGCCCCAGCATTTT. Protein sequence: CAWSSGQTSNQPQHF. Full variable domain (rest looked up from reference TRBV30 and TRBJ1-5): SQTIHQWPATLVQPVGSPLSLECTVEGTSNPNLYWYRQAAGRGLQLLFYSVGIGQISSEVPQNLSASRPQDRQFILSSKKLLLSDSGFYLCAWSSGQTSNQPQHFGDGTRLSIL.

The genes are TRBV27 and TRBJ1-4; 10 bases line up with TRBD1. The CDR3 length is 14 residues. Losses at the gene ends were 5 bases for V and 10 bases for J; bases not matched to a gene: 7. Germline CDR1 MNHEY, CDR2 SMNVEV (reference sequence). The CDR3 DNA reads TGTGCCAGCAGTCGGACAGGGGGGGAAGGAAAACTGTTTTTT. Translating it yields CASSRTGGEGKLFF.

CDR3 sequence: CASSMSEGGSPLHF. The CDR3, as DNA: TGTGCCAGTAGTATGAGTGAGGGTGGGTCACCCCTCCACTTT. The chain carries TRBV19 and TRBJ1-6, with no clear D. The CDR3 totals 14 residues. Per the germline V gene, CDR1 is LNHDA and CDR2 is SQIVND (reference sequence). V was clipped by 3 bases and J by 10 bases, with 13 bases between them.

A note on this clone: The same CDR3 also results from other DNA sequences found in this sample. In DNA, the CDR3 is TGTGCCAGTAGTATAGGCCAGGGCTCAAATCAGCCCCAGCATTTT. Encoded protein: CASSIGQGSNQPQHF. The V gene is TRBV19, the J gene TRBJ1-5; perhaps TRBD1 as D (5 bases). The CDR3 length is 15 residues. CDR1 is LNHDA, CDR2 SQIVND, per germline (reference sequence). With 1 base removed from V and 4 bases from J, the gap between germline ends came to 11 bases.